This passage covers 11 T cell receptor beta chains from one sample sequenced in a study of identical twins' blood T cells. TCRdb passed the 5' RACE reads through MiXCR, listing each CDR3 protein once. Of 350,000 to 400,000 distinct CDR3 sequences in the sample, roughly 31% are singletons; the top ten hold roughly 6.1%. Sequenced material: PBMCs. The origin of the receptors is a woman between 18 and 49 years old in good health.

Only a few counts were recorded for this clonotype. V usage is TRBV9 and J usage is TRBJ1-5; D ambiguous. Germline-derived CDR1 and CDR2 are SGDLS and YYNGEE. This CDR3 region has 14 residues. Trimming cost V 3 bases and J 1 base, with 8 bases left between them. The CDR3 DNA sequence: TGTGCCAGCAGCGCTGGGCGGAGCAATCAGCCCCAGCATTTT. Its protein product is CASSAGRSNQPQHF.

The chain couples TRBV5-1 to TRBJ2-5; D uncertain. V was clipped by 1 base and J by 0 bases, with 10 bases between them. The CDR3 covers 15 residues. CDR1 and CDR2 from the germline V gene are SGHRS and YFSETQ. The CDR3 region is CASSLSHPNQETQYF. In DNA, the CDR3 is TGCGCCAGCAGCTTGTCCCACCCGAACCAAGAGACCCAGTACTTC.

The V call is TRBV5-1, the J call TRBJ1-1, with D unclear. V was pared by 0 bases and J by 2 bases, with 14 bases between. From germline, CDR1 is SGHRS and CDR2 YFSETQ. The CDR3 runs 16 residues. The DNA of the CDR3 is TGCGCCAGCAGCTTGGTTGCGGGCAGCCTAAACACTGAAGCTTTCTTT. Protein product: CASSLVAGSLNTEAFF.

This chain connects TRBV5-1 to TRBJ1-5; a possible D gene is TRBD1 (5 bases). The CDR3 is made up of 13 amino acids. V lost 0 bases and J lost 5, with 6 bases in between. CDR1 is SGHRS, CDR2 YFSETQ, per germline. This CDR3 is CASSLEGHQPQHF. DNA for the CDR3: TGCGCCAGCAGCTTGGAGGGGCATCAGCCCCAGCATTTT.

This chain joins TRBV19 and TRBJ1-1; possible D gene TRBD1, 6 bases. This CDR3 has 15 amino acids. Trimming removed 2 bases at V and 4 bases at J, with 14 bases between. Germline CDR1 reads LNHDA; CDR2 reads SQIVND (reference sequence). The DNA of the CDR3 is TGTGCCAGTAGTATAACTCCAGGGGCGTCCACTGAAGCTTTCTTT. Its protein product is CASSITPGASTEAFF.

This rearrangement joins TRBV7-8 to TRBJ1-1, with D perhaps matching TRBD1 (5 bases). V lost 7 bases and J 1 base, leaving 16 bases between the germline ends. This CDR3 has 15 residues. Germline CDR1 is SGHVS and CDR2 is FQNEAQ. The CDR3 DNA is TGTGCCAGCACCGATATAGGGGCGGGGAACACTGAAGCTTTCTTT. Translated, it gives CASTDIGAGNTEAFF.

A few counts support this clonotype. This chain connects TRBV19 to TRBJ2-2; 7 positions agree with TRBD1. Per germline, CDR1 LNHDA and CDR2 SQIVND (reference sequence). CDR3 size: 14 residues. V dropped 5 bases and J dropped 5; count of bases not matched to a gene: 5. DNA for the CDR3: TGTGCCAGTAGTCCGACACAGGGGACCGGGGAGCTGTTTTTT. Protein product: CASSPTQGTGELFF.

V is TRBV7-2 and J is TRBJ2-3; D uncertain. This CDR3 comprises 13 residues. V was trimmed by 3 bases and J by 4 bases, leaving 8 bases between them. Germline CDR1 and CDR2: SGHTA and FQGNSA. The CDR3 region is CASSLMVADTQYF. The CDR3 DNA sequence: TGTGCCAGCAGCTTGATGGTGGCAGATACGCAGTATTTT.

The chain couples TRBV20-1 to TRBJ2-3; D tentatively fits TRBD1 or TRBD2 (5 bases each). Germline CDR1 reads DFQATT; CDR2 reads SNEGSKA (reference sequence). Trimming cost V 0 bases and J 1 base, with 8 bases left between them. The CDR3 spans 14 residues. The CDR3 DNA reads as TGCAGTGCTAGAGAGGGGGTCCGCACAGATACGCAGTATTTT. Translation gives CSAREGVRTDTQYF.

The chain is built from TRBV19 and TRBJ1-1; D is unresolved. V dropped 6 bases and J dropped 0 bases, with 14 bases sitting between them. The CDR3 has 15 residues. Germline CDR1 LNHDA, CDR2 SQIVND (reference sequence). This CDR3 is CASRTANYMNTEAFF. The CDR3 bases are TGTGCCAGTAGGACGGCAAACTATATGAACACTGAAGCTTTCTTT.

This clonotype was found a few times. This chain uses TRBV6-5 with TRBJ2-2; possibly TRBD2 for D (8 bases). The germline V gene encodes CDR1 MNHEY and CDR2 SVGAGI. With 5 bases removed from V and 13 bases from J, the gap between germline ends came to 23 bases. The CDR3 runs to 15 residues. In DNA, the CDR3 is TGTGCCAGCAGTCCCCGGGAGGGGGCGGCTCAGGGGCTGTTTTTT. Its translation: CASSPREGAAQGLFF.